This T cell receptor beta chain was sequenced for a study of spatial heterogeneity in lung cancer. Study summary: Samples came from 70 to 80 TRACERx patients with untreated early-stage lung cancer.

Time point given: blood at routine non-recurrence follow-up after resection. Tumor, nontumor lung or frozen PBMC supplied whole RNA, sequenced without sorting. This CDR3 comprises 9 residues. In germline, CDR1 is DFQATT, CDR2 SNEGSKA (reference sequence). Many counts were recorded for this clonotype. Mismatch with germline at one junction end may stem from a read error. The library protocol tagged each TCR cDNA with a unique molecular identifier. TCRdb itself ran the 5' RACE reads through MiXCR, one entry per CDR3 protein. Here the sample spans tens of thousands of distinct CDR3 sequences, 5% to 6.5% being singletons.

Sample: PBMCs, taken at follow-up. This receptor was taken from a male donor with early-stage non-small cell lung cancer. The chain joins TRBV20-1 to TRBJ1-2; D not resolved. The CDR3: CSAKYGYTF. As DNA, the CDR3 is TGCAGTGCTAAATATGGCTACACCTTC.